This entry concerns a single T cell receptor (beta chain). In the study's own analysis: Amplifying reference gene primers gave estimates of nucleated cell counts. Profiling relied on immunoSEQ multiplex PCR, and the TCRdb table lists in-frame clones only, not all of them. V and J calls and clone size are copied from that table; D and trimming were computed from the DNA. The sample shows fewer than 250,000 clones, approximately 89% of them seen only once. The data were taken from a study of blood T cell repertoires in COVID-19. This CDR3 has 12 residues. Germline CDR1 reads LGHDT; CDR2 reads YNNKEL (reference sequence). V lost 0 bases to trimming and J lost 7 bases, with 4 bases between them.

The sample comprised peripheral blood. The chain uses TRBV3-1 (or the pseudogene TRBV3-2) and TRBJ2-1; D remains unclear. The clonotype originates from a woman in her forties with acute or convalescent COVID-19. The CDR3 loop is CASSQDTNEQFF. CDR3 bases: TGTGCCAGCAGCCAAGATACTAATGAGCAGTTCTTC.